This T cell receptor beta chain was observed in a study of blood T cell repertoires in COVID-19. Looking at the study overall: The study drew acute and convalescent COVID-19 samples from the United States, Italy and Spain.

V was shortened by 1 base and J by 5 bases, with 10 bases between the two germline ends. Looked up from germline, CDR1 is SGHDT and CDR2 is YYEEEE. CDR3 length: 13 residues. Per the study methods: Amplification from reference gene primers served as the basis for estimated nucleated cell counts. The data were produced by immunoSEQ multiplex PCR, yet TCRdb's version contains in-frame clones alone and is incomplete. The V and J calls and clone size were taken over from that table, and D and trimming were inferred from the DNA. The profile shows more than 250,000 clones, roughly 80% of them singletons. The TCR originated in a man between 40 and 49 years old who had been exposed to COVID-19. The rearrangement joins TRBV5-6 to TRBJ2-7; D not resolved. Sequenced material: PBMCs or T cells enriched from blood (not recorded which). The CDR3 DNA reads as TGTGCCAGCAGCTTGTTACGAAGCAACGAGCAGTACTTC. Protein sequence: CASSLLRSNEQYF.